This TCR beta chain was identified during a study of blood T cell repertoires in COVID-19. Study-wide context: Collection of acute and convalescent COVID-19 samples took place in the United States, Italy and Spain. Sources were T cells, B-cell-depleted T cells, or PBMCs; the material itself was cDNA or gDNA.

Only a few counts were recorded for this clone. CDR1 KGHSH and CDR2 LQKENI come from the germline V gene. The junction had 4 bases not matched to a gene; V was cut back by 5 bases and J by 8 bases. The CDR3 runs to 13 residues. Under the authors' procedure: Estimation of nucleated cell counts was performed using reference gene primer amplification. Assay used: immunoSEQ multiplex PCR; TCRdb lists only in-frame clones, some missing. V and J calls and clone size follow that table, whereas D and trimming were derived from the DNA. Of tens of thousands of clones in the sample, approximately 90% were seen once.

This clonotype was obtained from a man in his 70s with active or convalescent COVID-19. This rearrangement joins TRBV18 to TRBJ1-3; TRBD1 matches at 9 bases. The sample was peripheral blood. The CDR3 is CASSATGGYTIYF. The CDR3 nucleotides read TGTGCCAGCTCAGCGACAGGGGGATACACCATATATTTT.